The 30 T cell receptor beta chains reported below all come from one sample, sequenced in a study of blood T cells in healthy people across ages. A sample-barcoded 5' primer and a J-beta primer mix were used in a second PCR of about 6 to 12 cycles. TCRdb recomputed calls from the 5' RACE reads with MiXCR, one row per CDR3 protein. The sample includes 1.5 million to 1.9 million distinct CDR3 sequences, roughly two fifths of them seen just once. The sequencing sample was made of blood. These receptors were collected from a woman aged 18-30 years in good health.

This clonotype appeared a few times. The DNA of the CDR3 is TGCGCCAGCAGCTTCCAGGGGCGGGTAACAGATACGCAGTATTTT. The encoded protein is CASSFQGRVTDTQYF. The V and J genes are TRBV5-1 and TRBJ2-3; possibly TRBD1 for D (6 bases). V was trimmed by 2 bases and J by 3 bases, leaving 13 bases between them. Germline values: CDR1 SGHRS, CDR2 YFSETQ. The CDR3 sequence is 15 residues long.

In regard to this clonotype: This sequence may be a read error, since a much larger clone differs from it by one base. The CDR3 nucleotides are TGTGCCACCAGCAGAGACACGGGAGGGCCGGCCGCCGAGCAGTTCTTC. Translation gives CATSRDTGGPAAEQFF. J is TRBJ2-1 and V is TRBV15, with TRBD2 identical over 8 bases. Unmatched junction bases numbered 11, after V lost 0 bases and J lost 10 bases. The CDR3 covers 16 residues. Germline lookup yields CDR1 LNHNV and CDR2 YYDKDF (reference sequence).

This chain links TRBV18 with TRBJ2-7; D could derive from TRBD1 or TRBD2 (5 bases each). This CDR3 comprises 15 residues. Trimming took 8 bases from V and 1 from J, leaving 18 bases between them. Germline-derived CDR1 and CDR2 are KGHSH and LQKENI. CDR3 region: CASPQPGAGSYEQYF. CDR3 DNA: TGTGCCAGCCCACAGCCCGGGGCTGGTTCCTACGAGCAGTACTTC.

Written as DNA, the CDR3 is TGTGCCAGCAGTTTAGGTCGGGACTACACCTTC. Its protein is CASSLGRDYTF. This chain connects TRBV12-3 or TRBV12-4 to TRBJ1-2; D unclear. This CDR3 comprises 11 residues. V was trimmed by 1 base and J by 10 bases, leaving 7 bases between them.

The gene calls are TRBV7-9 and TRBJ2-5, with D possibly matching TRBD1 (5 bases). This CDR3 has 13 amino acids. V was pared by 3 bases and J by 11 bases, with 16 bases between. Germline CDR1 is SEHNR and CDR2 is FQNEAQ (reference sequence). The CDR3 protein is CASSFFSDNEQYF. CDR3 nucleotide sequence: TGTGCCAGCAGCTTCTTCTCGGACAATGAGCAGTACTTC.

V usage is TRBV4-1 and J usage is TRBJ2-1; no reliable D call. This CDR3 has 14 residues. V was shortened by 4 bases and J by 10 bases, with 17 bases between the two germline ends. From germline, CDR1 is MGHRA and CDR2 YSYEKL. The CDR3 region is CASSLRVRVGEQFF. In DNA form, the CDR3 reads TGCGCCAGCAGCCTCCGAGTCCGCGTTGGGGAGCAGTTCTTC.

This clonotype was found a few times. The chain is built from TRBV7-9 and TRBJ2-7, with D perhaps TRBD1 (6 bases). CDR3 length: 13 residues. V was clipped by 3 bases and J by 3 bases, with 9 bases between them. Germline V lookup: CDR1 SEHNR, CDR2 FQNEAQ (reference sequence). Written as DNA, the CDR3 is TGTGCCAGCAGCTTGGGACACTACTACGAGCAGTACTTC. It yields the protein CASSLGHYYEQYF.

There are a few counts of this clonotype. The rearrangement links TRBV4-1 to TRBJ2-1; 10 nucleotides match TRBD1. CDR3 length equals 13 residues. Germline V gene data show CDR1 as MGHRA and CDR2 as YSYEKL. V was pared by 6 bases and J by 7 bases, with 3 bases of the junction left unmatched. Here the CDR3 DNA reads TGCGCCAGCAGGGACAGGGGGGAGAATGAGCAGTTCTTC. As protein: CASRDRGENEQFF.

The chain has TRBV19 and TRBJ2-5, with 12 bases aligning to TRBD2. The J call may be wrong; the DNA end is better matched by TRBJ2-7. The CDR3 extends over 14 amino acids. Germline assignment: CDR1 LNHDA and CDR2 SQIVND (reference sequence). This CDR3 reads CASSPRLAGAEQYF. The CDR3 region has the DNA TGTGCCAGTAGTCCGCGACTAGCGGGAGCCGAGCAGTACTTC.

The CDR3 protein is CASSPDRIGGNNYGYTF. The CDR3 bases are TGTGCCAGCAGTCCGGACAGGATAGGCGGCAATAACTATGGCTACACCTTC. J is TRBJ1-2 and V is TRBV6-6; 7 bases align to TRBD1. V lost 5 bases and J lost 1; bases outside the gene matches: 13. This CDR3 spans 17 amino acids. CDR1 is MNHNY and CDR2 is SVGAGI in the germline V gene (reference sequence).

The chain uses TRBV4-2 and TRBJ2-1; tentatively, D is TRBD1 (5 bases). The CDR3 runs 12 residues. Germline V gives CDR1 LGHNA, CDR2 YNFKEQ. V was shortened by 1 base and J by 10 bases, with 8 bases between the two germline ends. CDR3: CASSQGQGEQFF. The CDR3 DNA reads as TGTGCCAGCAGCCAAGGTCAGGGCGAGCAGTTCTTC.

V and J are TRBV24-1 and TRBJ2-2, with D possibly matching TRBD2 (5 bases). CDR3 size: 18 residues. Germline-derived CDR1 and CDR2 are KGHDR and SFDVKD. V lost 3 bases and J 0 bases, leaving 16 bases between the germline ends. The CDR3 DNA sequence: TGTGCCACCAGTGATCCCCCCGACGGGAATTCGAACACCGGGGAGCTGTTTTTT. Translation gives CATSDPPDGNSNTGELFF.

As to this clonotype: Since a much larger clone is just one base distant, this may be a read error. This chain connects TRBV5-1 to TRBJ2-1, with D possibly matching TRBD2 (6 bases). Per the germline V gene, CDR1 is SGHRS and CDR2 is YFSETQ. The CDR3 sequence is 15 residues long. The CDR3: CASSLGLGAYNEQLF. The CDR3 DNA reads as TGCGCCAGCAGCTTGGGACTAGGGGCCTACAATGAGCAGCTCTTC.

The chain uses TRBV7-2 and TRBJ2-3; D may be TRBD2 (5 bases). CDR1 is SGHTA and CDR2 is FQGNSA in the germline V gene. The CDR3 runs 12 residues. Trimming took off 5 bases at V and 7 bases at J, with 10 bases between the two ends. The CDR3 region is CASSAQRNTQYF. For the CDR3, the DNA is TGTGCCAGCAGCGCCCAGCGGAATACGCAGTATTTT.

To note about this clonotype: The junction shows a germline mismatch at one end, possibly a read error. The chain employs TRBV4-3 and TRBJ2-4; 14 nucleotides agree with TRBD2. The end of the DNA fits TRBJ2-7 better, so the J call may be wrong. The germline V gene encodes CDR1 LGHNA and CDR2 YSLEER. CDR3 length equals 15 residues. This CDR3 is CASSQGTSGSNEQYF. DNA for the CDR3: TGTGCCAGCAGTCAGGGGACTAGCGGGAGTAACGAGCAGTACTTC.

This sequence joins TRBV25-1 and TRBJ1-5, with TRBD1 as a possible D gene (6 bases). V lost 6 bases to trimming and J lost 6 bases, with 18 bases between them. The CDR3 is 15 residues long. In germline, CDR1 is MGHDK, CDR2 SYGVNS. Here the CDR3 reads CASSPSMGGLQPQHF. DNA for the CDR3: TGTGCCAGCAGCCCCTCGATGGGGGGCCTTCAGCCCCAGCATTTT.

The chain employs TRBV18 and TRBJ2-3; D not resolved. CDR3 length: 14 residues. Trimming took 0 bases from V and 4 from J, leaving 8 bases between them. Germline V lookup: CDR1 KGHSH, CDR2 LQKENI. CDR3 sequence (DNA): TGTGCCAGCTCACCACCGCCAACCCCAGATACGCAGTATTTT. Amino acid sequence: CASSPPPTPDTQYF.

The J gene is TRBJ1-6, the V gene TRBV6-2 or TRBV6-3; D call uncertain. V was clipped by 6 bases and J by 9 bases, with 9 bases between them. This CDR3 has 12 residues. Germline V gene data show CDR1 as MNHEY and CDR2 as SVGEGT. The CDR3, as DNA: TGTGCCAGCAGCCCTATGACTTCACCCCTCCACTTT. It specifies CASSPMTSPLHF.

V usage is TRBV9 and J usage is TRBJ2-3, with D possibly TRBD2 on 6 matching bases. CDR3 length: 15 amino acids. Germline V gene data show CDR1 as SGDLS and CDR2 as YYNGEE. Trimming cost V 1 base and J 7 bases, with 16 bases left between them. The CDR3 spells CASSVNDGSGYTQYF. DNA of the CDR3: TGTGCCAGCAGCGTAAATGACGGGAGTGGATATACGCAGTATTTT.

The chain uses TRBV7-8 and TRBJ2-1, with 8 bases identical to TRBD2. The CDR3 is 15 amino acids. The V gene end was trimmed by 5 bases and the J gene end by 4 bases; junction bases not matched to a gene: 7. Germline V gene lookup returns CDR1 SGHVS and CDR2 FQNEAQ. The CDR3, as DNA: TGTGCCAGCAGCGCGCCCGGGGGGGTATACAATGAGCAGTTCTTC. It is translated as CASSAPGGVYNEQFF.

This clonotype was counted only a few times. The chain joins TRBV7-8 to TRBJ1-2, with D possibly matching TRBD1 (5 bases). The germline V gene encodes CDR1 SGHVS and CDR2 FQNEAQ. Between the trimmed V and J ends, which lost 5 bases and 4 bases, there was a span of 26 bases. This CDR3 spans 18 amino acids. As DNA, the CDR3 is TGTGCCAGCAGCCAGCGAGGGCAGGGAGGAAGTTTCGGCTATGGCTACACCTTC. This sequence encodes CASSQRGQGGSFGYGYTF.

This clonotype turned up a few times. The gene calls are TRBV28 and TRBJ2-1; TRBD2 aligns across 10 bases. Looked up from germline, CDR1 is MDHEN and CDR2 is SYDVKM. The CDR3 has 15 residues. Losses at the gene ends were 5 bases for V and 1 base for J; bases not matched to a gene: 2. The CDR3 loop reads CASSLAGESYNEQFF. CDR3 nucleotide sequence: TGTGCCAGCAGTCTAGCGGGAGAATCCTACAATGAGCAGTTCTTC.

V and J are TRBV29-1 and TRBJ2-3; TRBD1 matches at 11 bases. Germline CDR1 and CDR2: SQVTM and ANQGSEA. Trimming removed 3 bases from V and 9 bases from J; junction bases left unmatched: 5. CDR3 size: 13 residues. CDR3 in amino acids: CSVDGTGGGTQYF. The DNA for the CDR3 is TGCAGCGTTGATGGGACAGGGGGGGGCACGCAGTATTTT.

This clonotype was found many times. The chain has TRBV20-1 and TRBJ1-4; D perhaps matches TRBD1 (6 bases). V dropped 3 bases and J dropped 5 bases, with 22 bases sitting between them. CDR3 length: 17 residues. Germline V gives CDR1 DFQATT, CDR2 SNEGSKA (reference sequence). The CDR3 DNA reads TGCAGTGCTAGTGACCGGGGGCGGACGGTATCGAATGAAAAACTGTTTTTT. It yields the protein CSASDRGRTVSNEKLFF.

This chain links TRBV2 with TRBJ1-6; the D is unclear. The V and J ends lost 7 bases and 9 bases respectively, with 13 bases between them. This CDR3 comprises 13 residues. Germline CDR1 and CDR2: SNHLY and FYNNEI. CDR3 amino acids: CASMKTGGSPLHF. CDR3 DNA: TGTGCCAGCATGAAGACGGGTGGTTCACCCCTCCACTTT.

In the case of this clonotype: Just one base apart from a much larger clone, this may be a read error. This chain uses TRBV29-1 with TRBJ2-5, with D perhaps assigned TRBD1 or TRBD2 (5 bases each). The V gene's germline CDR1 is SQVTM and CDR2 ANQGSEA. The CDR3 sequence is 13 residues long. The CDR3, as DNA: TGCAGCGCAGACCCCGGGACGTGGGAGACCCGGTACTTC. This gives the protein CSADPGTWETRYF. Complete variable domain (other parts from reference TRBV29-1 and TRBJ2-5): SAVISQKPSRDICQRGTSLTIQCQVDSQVTMMFWYRQQPGQSLTLIATANQGSEATYESGFVIDKFPISRPNLTFSTLTVSNMSPEDSSIYLCSADPGTWETRYFGPGTRLLVL.

The genes are TRBV28 and TRBJ2-5; D is possibly TRBD2 (5 bases). Trimming left V 7 bases short and J 6 bases short, with 21 bases between. Germline loops: CDR1 MDHEN, CDR2 SYDVKM. The CDR3 runs 15 residues. This CDR3 is CASTLRPPAGKTQYF. In nucleotides, the CDR3 is TGTGCCAGCACCCTACGGCCCCCAGCCGGGAAGACCCAGTACTTC.

This clonotype showed up just a few times. The genes are TRBV25-1 and TRBJ2-1; 7 bases are shared with TRBD1. In germline, CDR1 is MGHDK, CDR2 SYGVNS. The J segment lost 5 bases and the V segment lost 3 bases, leaving 4 bases of the junction unmatched. The CDR3 spans 14 residues. This chain's CDR3 is CASSDATGHNEQFF. The CDR3 DNA sequence: TGTGCCAGCAGTGATGCGACAGGGCACAATGAGCAGTTCTTC.

This chain uses TRBV20-1 with TRBJ2-3, with unresolved D. Per germline, CDR1 DFQATT and CDR2 SNEGSKA (reference sequence). V was pared by 2 bases and J by 4 bases, with 10 bases between. This CDR3 is 13 amino acids long. The CDR3 sequence is CSARRVVADTQYF. Written as DNA, the CDR3 is TGCAGTGCTAGACGGGTGGTCGCAGATACGCAGTATTTT.

The chain is built from TRBV27 and TRBJ2-1; 7 bases match TRBD2. J was trimmed by 3 bases and V by 0 bases; bases with no gene match: 5. CDR1 and CDR2 (germline): MNHEY, SMNVEV (reference sequence). CDR3 length: 16 residues. CDR3 nucleotides: TGTGCCAGCAGTTTATCGGCTAGCGGTAGCTACAATGAGCAGTTCTTC. Translating it yields CASSLSASGSYNEQFF.